This T cell receptor beta chain was obtained from a study of human T cells and chemical hapten exposure. About the research overall: Chiefly female patients presented with alopecia areata, totalis or universalis.

Time point meaning: patch test 1, 2 weeks after DPC sensitization. Treatment given: therapeutic diphenylcyclopropenone sensitization with weekly scalp DPC. Each CDR3 protein is one row after TCRdb ran MiXCR on the RACE reads. The profile shows 180,000 or so distinct CDR3 sequences, about 14% of them singletons. V lost 0 bases to trimming and J lost 4 bases, with 12 bases between them. The CDR3 spans 15 residues. Here the sequenced sample was whole blood, taken in connection with sensitization to the hapten diphenylcyclopropenone (DPC). The V and J genes are TRBV12-3 or TRBV12-4 and TRBJ1-1; maybe TRBD1 (6 bases). This clonotype originated in a woman in her twenties or thirties with alopecia areata. Some clones in this sample may be carry-over from other donors' samples. The chain's CDR3 is CASSLAGGLVTEAFF. The CDR3 DNA reads as TGTGCCAGCAGTTTAGCGGGGGGGCTCGTCACTGAAGCTTTCTTT.